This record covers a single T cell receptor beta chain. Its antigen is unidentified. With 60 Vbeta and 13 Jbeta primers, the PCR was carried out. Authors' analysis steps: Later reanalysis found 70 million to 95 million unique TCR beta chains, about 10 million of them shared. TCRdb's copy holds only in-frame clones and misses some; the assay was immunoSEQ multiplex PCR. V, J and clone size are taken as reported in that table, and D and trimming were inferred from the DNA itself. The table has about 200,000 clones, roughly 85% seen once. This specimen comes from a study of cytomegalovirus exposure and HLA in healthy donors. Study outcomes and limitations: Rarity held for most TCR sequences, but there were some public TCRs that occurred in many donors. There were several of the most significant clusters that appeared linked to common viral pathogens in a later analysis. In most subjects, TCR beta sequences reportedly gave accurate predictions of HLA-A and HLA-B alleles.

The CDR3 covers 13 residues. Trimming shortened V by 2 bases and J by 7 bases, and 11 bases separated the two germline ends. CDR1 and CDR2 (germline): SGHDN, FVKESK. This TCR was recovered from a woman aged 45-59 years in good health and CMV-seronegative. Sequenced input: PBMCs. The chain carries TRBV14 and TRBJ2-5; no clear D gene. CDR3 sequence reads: CASSQQARWTQYF. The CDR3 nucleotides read TGTGCCAGCAGCCAACAAGCTCGATGGACCCAGTACTTC.